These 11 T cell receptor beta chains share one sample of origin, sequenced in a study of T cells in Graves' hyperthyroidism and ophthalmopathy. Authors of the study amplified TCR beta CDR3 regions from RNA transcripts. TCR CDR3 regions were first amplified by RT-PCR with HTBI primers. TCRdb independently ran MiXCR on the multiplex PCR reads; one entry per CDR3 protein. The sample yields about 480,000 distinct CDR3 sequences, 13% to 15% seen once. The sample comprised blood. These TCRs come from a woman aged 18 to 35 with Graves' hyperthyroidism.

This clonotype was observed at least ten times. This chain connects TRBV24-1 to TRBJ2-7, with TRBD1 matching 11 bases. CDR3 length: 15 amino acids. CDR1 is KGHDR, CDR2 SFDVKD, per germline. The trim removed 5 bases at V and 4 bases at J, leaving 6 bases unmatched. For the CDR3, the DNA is TGTGCCACCAGTGCCACGGGACAGGGGGATTACGAGCAGTACTTC. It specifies CATSATGQGDYEQYF.

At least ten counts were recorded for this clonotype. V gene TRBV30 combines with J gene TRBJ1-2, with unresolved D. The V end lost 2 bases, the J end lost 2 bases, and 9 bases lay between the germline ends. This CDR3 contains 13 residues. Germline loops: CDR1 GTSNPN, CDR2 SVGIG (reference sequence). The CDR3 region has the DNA TGTGCCTGGAGTATTTCATCCAACTATGGCTACACCTTC. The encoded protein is CAWSISSNYGYTF.

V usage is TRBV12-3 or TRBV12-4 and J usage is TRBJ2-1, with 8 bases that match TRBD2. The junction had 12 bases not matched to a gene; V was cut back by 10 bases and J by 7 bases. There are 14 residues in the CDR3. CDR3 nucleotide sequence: TGTGCCATCGTGAGTGGCGCTAGCGGGAATGAGCAGTTCTTC. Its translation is CAIVSGASGNEQFF.

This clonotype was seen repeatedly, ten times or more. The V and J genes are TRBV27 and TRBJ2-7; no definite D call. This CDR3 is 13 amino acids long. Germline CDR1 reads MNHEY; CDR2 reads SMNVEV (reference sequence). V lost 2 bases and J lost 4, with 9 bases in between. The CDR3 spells CASSLGSGYEQYV. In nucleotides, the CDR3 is TGTGCCAGCAGTTTAGGTTCGGGTTACGAGCAGTACGTC.

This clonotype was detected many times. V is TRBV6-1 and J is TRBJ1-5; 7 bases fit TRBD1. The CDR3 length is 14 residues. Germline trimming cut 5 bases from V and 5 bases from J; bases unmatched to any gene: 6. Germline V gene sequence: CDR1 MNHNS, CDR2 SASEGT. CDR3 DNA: TGTGCCAGCAGTACTAGACAGGGTTATCAGCCCCAGCATTTT. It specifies CASSTRQGYQPQHF.

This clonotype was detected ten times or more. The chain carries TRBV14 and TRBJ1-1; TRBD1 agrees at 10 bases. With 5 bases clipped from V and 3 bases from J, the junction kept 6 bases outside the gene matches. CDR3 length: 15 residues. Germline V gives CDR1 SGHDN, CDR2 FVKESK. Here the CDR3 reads CASSSRTGGYTEAFF. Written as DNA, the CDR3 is TGTGCCAGCAGCTCCCGGACAGGGGGGTACACTGAAGCTTTCTTT.

CDR3 DNA: TGTGCCAGCAGCCCCGGAGGGGCCAGGGCAGATACGCAGTATTTT. This translates into CASSPGGARADTQYF. J is TRBJ2-3 and V is TRBV6-2 or TRBV6-3, with a weak D call TRBD2 (6 bases). CDR3 length: 15 amino acids. V gave up 6 bases and J gave up 4 bases, with 17 bases separating them. Germline CDR1 MNHEY, CDR2 SVGEGT.

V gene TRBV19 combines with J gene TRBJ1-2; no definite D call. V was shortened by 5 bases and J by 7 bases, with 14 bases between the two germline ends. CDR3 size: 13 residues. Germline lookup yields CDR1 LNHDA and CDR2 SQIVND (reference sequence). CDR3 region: CASSARSGGGYTF. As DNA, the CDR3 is TGTGCCAGTAGTGCAAGATCGGGTGGTGGCTACACCTTC.

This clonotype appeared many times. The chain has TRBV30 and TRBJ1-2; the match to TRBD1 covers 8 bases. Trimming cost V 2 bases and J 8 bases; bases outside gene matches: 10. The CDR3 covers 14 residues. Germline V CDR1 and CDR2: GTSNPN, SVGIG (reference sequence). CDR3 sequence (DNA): TGTGCCTGGAGTCGCGGGACAGGCGTTTTCGGCTACACCTTC. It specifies CAWSRGTGVFGYTF.

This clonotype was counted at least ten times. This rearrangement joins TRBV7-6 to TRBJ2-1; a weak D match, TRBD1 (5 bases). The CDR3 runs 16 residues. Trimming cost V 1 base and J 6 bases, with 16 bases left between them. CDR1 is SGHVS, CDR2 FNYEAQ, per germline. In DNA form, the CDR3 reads TGTGCCAGCAGCTTAGTTGCCCTCGCAAGGGGCAATGAGCAGTTCTTC. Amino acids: CASSLVALARGNEQFF.

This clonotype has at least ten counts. CDR3 protein: CASRGQGDQPQHF. In DNA, the CDR3 is TGTGCCAGCAGGGGACAGGGGGATCAGCCCCAGCATTTT. The chain has TRBV2 and TRBJ1-5, with 11 bases aligning to TRBD1. CDR3 length: 13 residues. V was clipped by 6 bases and J by 5 bases; unmatched bases: 0. Germline-derived CDR1 and CDR2 are SNHLY and FYNNEI.